The text below deals with one T cell receptor beta chain. The sample is drawn from a study of T cell changes during pregnancy in multiple sclerosis. Germline V gives CDR1 SGHDT, CDR2 YYEEEE. V lost 0 bases to trimming and J lost 2 bases, with 11 bases between them. The CDR3 has 15 amino acids. TCRdb keeps only in-frame clones here, not all; method: immunoSEQ multiplex PCR. The top ten clones hold about 3.5% of a sample with fewer than 70,000 clones, around 94% of them seen once. This TCR was sampled from a female donor with multiple sclerosis, enrolled in a pregnancy study. The input for sequencing was CD8+ T cells from peripheral blood mononuclear cells, taken in the third trimester of pregnancy. This chain joins TRBV5-6 and TRBJ2-5; D uncertain. CDR3 sequence: CASSLGAPRQETQYF. DNA for the CDR3: TGTGCCAGCAGCTTGGGGGCCCCCAGACAAGAGACCCAGTACTTC. The whole variable domain, remainder taken from reference TRBV5-6 and TRBJ2-5, is DAGVTQSPTHLIKTRGQQVTLRCSPKSGHDTVSWYQQALGQGPQFIFQYYEEEERQRGNFPDRFSGHQFPNYSSELNVNALLLGDSALYLCASSLGAPRQETQYFGPGTRLLVL.